A selection of T cell receptor beta chains follows, all from one sample in a study of regulatory T cells in long-lasting Graves disease. Using its own MiXCR run on the multiplex PCR reads, TCRdb lists one record per CDR3 protein. The table shows about 430,000 distinct CDR3 sequences, with around 20% occurring only once. Source: peripheral blood mononuclear cells (PBMCs), taken when the disease was refractory, from a patient treated with antithyroid drugs. The receptors derive from a female donor with Graves disease. Each CDR3 is given with its conserved first and last residue. A D gene is named only where the DNA matches it firmly. Expanded clones are given a class, and other clones once, few, many or no size at all.

v_call: TRBV6-1; d_call: TRBD1; j_call: TRBJ1-2; clone_size: -; cdr3_aa: CASMTPHGTVPYTF; cdr3_nt: TGTGCCAGCATGACACCCCACGGGACAGTTCCCTACACCTTC
v_call: TRBV4-1; d_call: TRBD1; j_call: TRBJ1-1; clone_size: few; cdr3_aa: CASSQLQGARNTEAFF; cdr3_nt: TGCGCCAGCAGCCAACTACAGGGGGCGCGAAACACTGAAGCTTTCTTT
v_call: TRBV5-1; d_call: -; j_call: TRBJ2-2; clone_size: -; cdr3_aa: CASSLEVVGANTGELFF; cdr3_nt: TGCGCCAGCAGCTTGGAAGTAGTCGGCGCCAACACCGGGGAGCTGTTTTTT
v_call: TRBV5-1; d_call: -; j_call: TRBJ2-6; clone_size: -; cdr3_aa: CASSVRPGQGLSGANVLTF; cdr3_nt: TGCGCCAGCAGCGTCAGGCCTGGGCAGGGGCTCTCTGGGGCCAACGTCCTGACTTTC
v_call: TRBV25-1; d_call: -; j_call: TRBJ2-7; clone_size: -; cdr3_aa: CASSESPSASYEQYF; cdr3_nt: TGTGCCAGCAGTGAATCTCCTAGCGCCTCCTACGAGCAGTACTTC
v_call: TRBV15; d_call: -; j_call: TRBJ1-2; clone_size: few; cdr3_aa: CATSRDAKSGDGYTF; cdr3_nt: TGTGCCACCAGCAGAGATGCCAAATCGGGGGATGGCTACACCTTC
v_call: TRBV20-1; d_call: -; j_call: TRBJ2-5; clone_size: few; cdr3_aa: CSARQGKGIGETQYF; cdr3_nt: TGCAGTGCTAGACAGGGGAAAGGTATTGGGGAGACCCAGTACTTC
v_call: TRBV20-1; d_call: -; j_call: TRBJ1-5; clone_size: many; cdr3_aa: CSARSEGYNQPQHF; cdr3_nt: TGCAGTGCTAGGAGTGAGGGCTACAATCAGCCCCAGCATTTT
v_call: TRBV7-9; d_call: -; j_call: TRBJ1-1; clone_size: few; cdr3_aa: CASSTVAGVSTEAFF; cdr3_nt: TGTGCCAGCAGCACCGTTGCGGGGGTAAGCACTGAAGCTTTCTTT
v_call: TRBV15; d_call: TRBD2; j_call: TRBJ2-2; clone_size: -; cdr3_aa: CATSTGTSGRMHGELFF; cdr3_nt: TGTGCCACCAGTACCGGGACTAGCGGGAGAATGCACGGGGAGCTGTTTTTT
v_call: TRBV7-3; d_call: TRBD2; j_call: TRBJ2-5; clone_size: few; cdr3_aa: CASSTNSGRTETQYF; cdr3_nt: TGTGCCAGCAGCACCAATAGCGGGAGAACGGAGACCCAGTACTTC
v_call: TRBV30; d_call: -; j_call: TRBJ1-5; clone_size: many; cdr3_aa: CAWTLAGGADQPQHF; cdr3_nt: TGTGCCTGGACCCTTGCCGGGGGTGCGGATCAGCCCCAGCATTTT
v_call: TRBV20-1; d_call: TRBD1; j_call: TRBJ1-1; clone_size: many; cdr3_aa: CSARPGQMNTEAFF; cdr3_nt: TGCAGTGCTAGACCGGGACAGATGAACACTGAAGCTTTCTTT
v_call: TRBV6-1; d_call: -; j_call: TRBJ2-2; clone_size: -; cdr3_aa: CASRRFTGELFF; cdr3_nt: TGTGCCAGCAGGAGGTTCACCGGGGAGCTGTTTTTT
v_call: TRBV4-1; d_call: -; j_call: TRBJ1-1; clone_size: few; cdr3_aa: CASSQGSLNTEAFF; cdr3_nt: TGCGCCAGCAGCCAAGGATCCCTGAACACTGAAGCTTTCTTT
v_call: TRBV19; d_call: -; j_call: TRBJ1-5; clone_size: -; cdr3_aa: CAGGWGLNQPQHF; cdr3_nt: TGTGCCGGGGGGTGGGGCCTAAATCAGCCCCAGCATTTT
v_call: TRBV7-9; d_call: -; j_call: TRBJ2-1; clone_size: -; cdr3_aa: CASSLNSEQFF; cdr3_nt: TGTGCCAGCAGCCTTAACAGTGAGCAGTTCTTC
v_call: TRBV19; d_call: -; j_call: TRBJ1-2; clone_size: -; cdr3_aa: CASHTDPNYGYTF; cdr3_nt: TGTGCCAGTCACACCGACCCTAACTATGGCTACACCTTC
v_call: TRBV4-1; d_call: -; j_call: TRBJ2-7; clone_size: -; cdr3_aa: CASSQGGMGGYEQYF; cdr3_nt: TGCGCCAGCAGCCAAGGCGGGATGGGCGGGTACGAGCAGTACTTC
v_call: TRBV5-1; d_call: -; j_call: TRBJ1-5; clone_size: many; cdr3_aa: CASSPGPGMGQPQHF; cdr3_nt: TGCGCCAGCAGCCCGGGGCCCGGGATGGGTCAGCCCCAGCATTTT
v_call: TRBV6-2/TRBV6-3; d_call: -; j_call: TRBJ1-1; clone_size: -; cdr3_aa: CASRSGVQNTEAFF; cdr3_nt: TGTGCCAGCAGATCCGGGGTTCAGAACACTGAAGCTTTCTTT
v_call: TRBV15; d_call: -; j_call: TRBJ1-6; clone_size: -; cdr3_aa: CATSGDLRDIIYSPLHF; cdr3_nt: TGTGCCACCAGCGGAGATCTAAGAGACATCATTTATTCACCCCTCCACTTT
v_call: TRBV20-1; d_call: TRBD1; j_call: TRBJ1-2; clone_size: many; cdr3_aa: CSAREQRTGGNYGYTF; cdr3_nt: TGCAGTGCTAGAGAGCAGCGGACAGGGGGCAACTATGGCTACACCTTC
v_call: TRBV13; d_call: -; j_call: TRBJ2-7; clone_size: few; cdr3_aa: CASSVERTATYQYF; cdr3_nt: TGTGCCAGCAGCGTCGAACGGACTGCCACTTACCAGTACTTC
v_call: TRBV6-2/TRBV6-3; d_call: -; j_call: TRBJ2-7; clone_size: many; cdr3_aa: CAAEGLSYEQYF; cdr3_nt: TGTGCCGCTGAAGGGCTATCGTACGAGCAGTACTTC
v_call: TRBV7-2; d_call: -; j_call: TRBJ2-3; clone_size: once; cdr3_aa: CASSLGLGTDTQYF; cdr3_nt: TGTGCCAGCAGCTTAGGGCTGGGCACAGATACGCAGTATTTT
v_call: TRBV27; d_call: -; j_call: TRBJ2-7; clone_size: many; cdr3_aa: CASSLSGMDWVGREQYF; cdr3_nt: TGTGCCAGCAGTTTATCGGGGATGGACTGGGTTGGGAGGGAGCAGTACTTC
v_call: TRBV6-1; d_call: TRBD1; j_call: TRBJ2-7; clone_size: many; cdr3_aa: CASTRQGSNEQYF; cdr3_nt: TGTGCCAGCACTAGACAGGGGAGCAACGAGCAGTACTTC
v_call: TRBV7-9; d_call: TRBD2; j_call: TRBJ2-5; clone_size: once; cdr3_aa: CASSLGLAGGRPRETQYF; cdr3_nt: TGTGCCAGCAGCTTAGGACTAGCGGGAGGGCGGCCCAGAGAGACCCAGTACTTC
v_call: TRBV28; d_call: -; j_call: TRBJ1-1; clone_size: few; cdr3_aa: CASSLTAGPTIEAFF; cdr3_nt: TGTGCCAGCAGTCTAACTGCGGGACCGACAATTGAAGCTTTCTTT
v_call: TRBV11-2; d_call: TRBD2; j_call: TRBJ2-7; clone_size: -; cdr3_aa: CASSLHPSGGFPEQYF; cdr3_nt: TGTGCCAGCAGCTTACACCCTAGCGGAGGGTTCCCAGAGCAGTACTTC
v_call: TRBV20-1; d_call: TRBD2; j_call: TRBJ2-5; clone_size: -; cdr3_aa: CSASNGRAGETQYF; cdr3_nt: TGCAGTGCTTCTAACGGGAGGGCCGGAGAGACCCAGTACTTC
v_call: TRBV5-6; d_call: -; j_call: TRBJ1-2; clone_size: -; cdr3_aa: CASSLGELGYTF; cdr3_nt: TGTGCCAGCAGCTTGGGGGAGCTGGGCTACACCTTC
v_call: TRBV19; d_call: TRBD1; j_call: TRBJ1-5; clone_size: few; cdr3_aa: CASSIQGVSNQPQHF; cdr3_nt: TGTGCCAGTAGTATACAGGGGGTCAGCAATCAGCCCCAGCATTTT
v_call: TRBV6-1; d_call: -; j_call: TRBJ1-6; clone_size: many; cdr3_aa: CASSEFGRANSPLHF; cdr3_nt: TGTGCCAGCAGTGAATTTGGACGAGCTAATTCACCCCTCCACTTT
v_call: TRBV28; d_call: -; j_call: TRBJ1-6; clone_size: many; cdr3_aa: CASRYQGAGNSPLHF; cdr3_nt: TGTGCCAGCAGGTACCAGGGCGCCGGGAATTCACCCCTCCACTTT
v_call: TRBV5-1; d_call: TRBD1; j_call: TRBJ2-1; clone_size: few; cdr3_aa: CASSSEGQGANEQFF; cdr3_nt: TGCGCCAGCAGCTCCGAGGGACAGGGGGCGAATGAGCAGTTCTTC
v_call: TRBV25-1; d_call: -; j_call: TRBJ1-5; clone_size: few; cdr3_aa: CASSEFPHKDQPQHF; cdr3_nt: TGTGCCAGCAGTGAATTCCCCCACAAGGATCAGCCCCAGCATTTT